The next 29 T cell receptor beta chains were all read from a single sample in a study of blood T cells in healthy people across ages. A second PCR of 7 to 11 cycles used a sample-barcoded 5' primer and a J-beta primer mix. Each CDR3 protein is one row after TCRdb ran MiXCR on the 5' RACE reads. In the table there are more than 1,400,000 distinct CDR3 sequences, around 42% of which are singletons. Specimen: blood. All receptors derive from a woman aged 18-30 years in good health.

This clonotype was counted many times. The chain employs TRBV12-3 or TRBV12-4 and TRBJ2-1; D is perhaps TRBD1 (5 bases). The V end lost 5 bases, the J end lost 4 bases, and 6 bases lay between the germline ends. This CDR3 has 12 residues. CDR3 in DNA: TGTGCCAGCAGTACAGGATACAATGAGCAGTTCTTC. Translated, it gives CASSTGYNEQFF.

This clonotype was picked up a small number of times. The rearrangement joins TRBV6-1 to TRBJ2-3; D is possibly TRBD1 (6 bases). Germline assignment: CDR1 MNHNS and CDR2 SASEGT. The germline V and J ends were trimmed by 4 bases and 0 bases, with 17 bases remaining between them. The CDR3 has 17 amino acids. In DNA, the CDR3 is TGTGCCAGCAGTGGAGGGCTAGGGGGAGCTAGCACAGATACGCAGTATTTT. Residues: CASSGGLGGASTDTQYF.

This rearrangement joins TRBV9 to TRBJ2-1; 10 nucleotides match TRBD2. V trimming: 2 bases; J trimming: 4 bases; junction bases outside the gene matches: 3. Germline V gene data show CDR1 as SGDLS and CDR2 as YYNGEE. CDR3 length: 15 amino acids. CDR3 loop: CASSVRTSGYNEQFF. The CDR3 DNA reads TGTGCCAGCAGCGTGAGGACTAGCGGTTACAATGAGCAGTTCTTC.

The V and J genes are TRBV20-1 and TRBJ2-7, with 8 bases matching TRBD1. The germline gives CDR1 DFQATT, CDR2 SNEGSKA (reference sequence). Trimming cost V 5 bases and J 1 base; bases outside gene matches: 10. The CDR3 is 15 amino acids. The CDR3 sequence is CSAESRDRSSYEQYF. The CDR3 region has the DNA TGCAGTGCTGAGTCCCGGGACAGGAGTTCCTACGAGCAGTACTTC.

This sequence joins TRBV29-1 and TRBJ2-1, with 12 bases aligning to TRBD2. The J call could be wrong; TRBJ2-7 is a better fit for the DNA end. This CDR3 is built from 16 residues. From germline, CDR1 is SQVTM and CDR2 ANQGSEA. Written as DNA, the CDR3 is TGCAGCGTTGAAAGGACTAGCGGGGCTAGCTACAATGAGCAGTACTTC. It translates to CSVERTSGASYNEQYF.

This clonotype was seen only a few times. The V and J genes are TRBV7-3 and TRBJ2-2; 11 positions agree with TRBD2. The junction had 4 bases not matched to a gene; V was cut back by 5 bases and J by 5 bases. CDR3 length: 15 residues. Germline V gene sequence: CDR1 SGHTA, CDR2 FQGTGA. CDR3 sequence (DNA): TGTGCCAGCAGCCGGACTAGCGGGTCAACCGGGGAGCTGTTTTTT. Its translation is CASSRTSGSTGELFF. The whole variable domain, filled in from reference TRBV7-3 and TRBJ2-2, reads GAGVSQTPSNKVTEKGKYVELRCDPISGHTALYWYRQSLGQGPEFLIYFQGTGAADDSGLPNDRFFAVRPEGSVSTLKIQRTERGDSAVYLCASSRTSGSTGELFFGEGSRLTVL.

This chain's CDR3 is CSAAPDREREQFF. The CDR3 DNA reads as TGCAGTGCTGCGCCGGACAGGGAGCGGGAGCAGTTCTTC. The chain has TRBV20-1 and TRBJ2-1; 8 bases agree with TRBD1. The trim removed 5 bases at V and 10 bases at J, leaving 10 bases unmatched. Per germline, CDR1 DFQATT and CDR2 SNEGSKA (reference sequence). The CDR3 covers 13 residues.

This rearrangement joins TRBV30 to TRBJ2-7; TRBD1 matches 12 bases. Per germline, CDR1 GTSNPN and CDR2 SVGIG (reference sequence). The CDR3 extends over 15 amino acids. The V and J ends lost 3 bases and 3 bases, in that order; junction bases with no gene match: 6. This CDR3 reads CAWRRGQGAGYEQYF. The CDR3 DNA reads as TGTGCCTGGAGGCGGGGACAGGGGGCTGGCTACGAGCAGTACTTC.

The J gene is TRBJ2-7, the V gene TRBV5-1; D is possibly TRBD1 or TRBD2 (5 bases each). CDR3 length: 14 amino acids. Germline CDR1 reads SGHRS; CDR2 reads YFSETQ. V dropped 4 bases and J dropped 2 bases, with 13 bases sitting between them. In nucleotides, the CDR3 is TGCGCCAGCAGCGTGGGGGACCAGGCCTACGAGCAGTACTTC. Protein product: CASSVGDQAYEQYF.

This sequence joins TRBV4-1 and TRBJ1-4, with TRBD1 matching over 8 bases. Germline loops: CDR1 MGHRA, CDR2 YSYEKL. The CDR3 has 16 amino acids. V gave up 0 bases and J gave up 7 bases; unmatched junction bases: 7. The CDR3 protein is CASSQDIGQGSEKLFF. The CDR3 DNA reads as TGCGCCAGCAGCCAAGATATAGGACAGGGTAGTGAAAAACTGTTTTTT.

The rearrangement uses TRBV20-1 and TRBJ1-2; D might be TRBD1 (6 bases). The CDR3 loop spans 11 amino acids. Trimming shortened V by 6 bases and J by 8 bases, and 13 bases separated the two germline ends. CDR1 and CDR2 (germline): DFQATT, SNEGSKA (reference sequence). In DNA form, the CDR3 reads TGCAGTGCGCAAACAGGGTCGGGCTACACCTTC. This gives the protein CSAQTGSGYTF.

The chain couples TRBV28 to TRBJ1-6; tentative D call: TRBD1 (6 bases). Trimming shortened V by 5 bases and J by 4 bases, and 15 bases separated the two germline ends. Germline V gene data show CDR1 as MDHEN and CDR2 as SYDVKM. The CDR3 spans 16 residues. CDR3 protein: CASSIPQGHYNSPLHF. Written as DNA, the CDR3 is TGTGCCAGCAGTATACCACAGGGACATTATAATTCACCCCTCCACTTT.

The chain recombines TRBV12-3 or TRBV12-4 with TRBJ2-7; tentatively, D is TRBD1 (5 bases). The CDR3 extends over 14 amino acids. The germline V and J ends were trimmed by 5 bases and 2 bases, with 13 bases remaining between them. DNA for the CDR3: TGTGCCAGCAGTGTGACAGCGACTGCCTACGAGCAGTACTTC. It yields the protein CASSVTATAYEQYF.

The chain combines TRBV20-1 with TRBJ2-2; D may be TRBD2 (5 bases). The CDR3 spans 17 residues. V was clipped by 5 bases and J by 4 bases, with 23 bases between them. CDR1 DFQATT and CDR2 SNEGSKA come from the germline V gene (reference sequence). For the CDR3, the DNA is TGCAGTGCTCCCACCCTTGTGAGGGAGAAAAGCACCGGGGAGCTGTTTTTT. Protein product: CSAPTLVREKSTGELFF.

Points on this clonotype: One end of the junction fails to match germline, which may point to a read error. The chain uses TRBV6-1 and TRBJ2-3, with D unclear. In germline, CDR1 is MNHNS, CDR2 SASEGT. The CDR3 has 14 residues. CDR3 coding DNA: TGTGTCAGCAGTGTTTCGACTGGTACAGATACGCAGTATTTT. Residues: CVSSVSTGTDTQYF.

The chain joins TRBV20-1 to TRBJ1-1, with D possibly TRBD1 on 5 matching bases. Germline V gives CDR1 DFQATT, CDR2 SNEGSKA (reference sequence). The CDR3 has 12 residues. Trimming removed 3 bases from V and 4 bases from J, with 9 bases in between. CDR3 nucleotides: TGCAGTGCTAGTTCCGGGACCACTGAAGCTTTCTTT. This sequence encodes CSASSGTTEAFF.

This chain uses TRBV20-1 with TRBJ1-1, with a weak D call TRBD1 (6 bases). The CDR3 spans 13 residues. Germline loops: CDR1 DFQATT, CDR2 SNEGSKA (reference sequence). The V and J ends lost 6 bases and 5 bases respectively, with 16 bases between them. This CDR3 is CSAREMRGTEAFF. Written as DNA, the CDR3 is TGCAGTGCCCGAGAAATGAGGGGGACTGAAGCTTTCTTT.

This clonotype was detected a few times. The chain combines TRBV7-2 with TRBJ1-2, with a possible D match to TRBD1 (5 bases). The CDR3 runs to 12 residues. Germline-derived CDR1 and CDR2 are SGHTA and FQGNSA. Trimming removed 8 bases from V and 5 bases from J, with 12 bases in between. The DNA for the CDR3 is TGTGCCAGCGAGACAGCGCGATATGGCTACACCTTC. Protein sequence: CASETARYGYTF.

The chain employs TRBV3-1 and TRBJ1-2, with 7 bases lining up with TRBD1. Germline lookup yields CDR1 LGHDT and CDR2 YNNKEL (reference sequence). The CDR3 loop spans 13 amino acids. Germline trimming cut 2 bases from V and 8 bases from J; bases unmatched to any gene: 5. Written as DNA, the CDR3 is TGTGCCAGCAGCCAACAGGGGGGACAGGGCTACACCTTC. Translated: CASSQQGGQGYTF.

The CDR3 loop reads CASTVVGGYTF. Here the CDR3 DNA reads TGTGCCAGTACGGTCGTCGGGGGCTACACCTTC. J is TRBJ1-2 and V is TRBV2; D is ambiguous. CDR3 length equals 11 residues. V was clipped by 9 bases and J by 8 bases, with 13 bases between them. CDR1 and CDR2 (germline): SNHLY, FYNNEI.

The chain combines TRBV7-9 with TRBJ1-6, with a tentative D call TRBD1 (5 bases). The CDR3 loop spans 14 amino acids. The V gene's germline CDR1 is SEHNR and CDR2 FQNEAQ (reference sequence). Deletions cut 5 bases from V and 4 bases from J, with 9 bases between. CDR3 residues: CASSRDRYNSPLHF. The CDR3 DNA sequence: TGTGCCAGCAGCCGGGACCGGTATAATTCACCCCTCCACTTT.

This clonotype was seen at least ten times. This chain connects TRBV12-3 or TRBV12-4 to TRBJ2-7; D unresolved. V lost 4 bases and J lost 3, with 10 bases in between. The CDR3 has 13 amino acids. The CDR3 nucleotides are TGTGCCAGCAGTTCACCCCCTAGCTACGAGCAGTACTTC. Translation: CASSSPPSYEQYF.

The rearrangement joins TRBV20-1 to TRBJ2-4, with D uncertain. The DNA matches TRBJ2-5 better at its end, which makes the J call doubtful. Germline V lookup: CDR1 DFQATT, CDR2 SNEGSKA (reference sequence). CDR3 length: 10 residues. CDR3 bases: TGCAGTGCTGGATGGGAGACCCAGTACTTC. Translating it yields CSAGWETQYF.

This chain links TRBV10-2 with TRBJ2-7; D is possibly TRBD1 or TRBD2 (5 bases each). CDR3 length: 14 amino acids. Trimming removed 7 bases from V and 7 bases from J, with 20 bases in between. The V gene's germline CDR1 is WSHSY and CDR2 SAAADI. CDR3 loop: CASMERTPYNEQYF. CDR3 DNA sequence: TGCGCCAGCATGGAGCGGACACCCTACAATGAGCAGTACTTC.

This rearrangement joins TRBV2 to TRBJ2-1; 9 bases align to TRBD2. J gave up 11 bases and V 8 bases, and 7 bases lay outside the gene matches. This CDR3 has 12 residues. Germline loops: CDR1 SNHLY, CDR2 FYNNEI. CDR3 region: CASLSGGAQQFF. The CDR3 DNA reads TGTGCCAGCCTTAGCGGGGGCGCACAGCAGTTCTTC. The full variable domain, completed using reference TRBV2 and TRBJ2-1, is EPEVTQTPSHQVTQMGQEVILRCVPISNHLYFYWYRQILGQKVEFLVSFYNNEISEKSEIFDDQFSVERPDGSNFTLKIRSTKLEDSAMYFCASLSGGAQQFFGPGTRLTVL.

The chain is built from TRBV29-1 and TRBJ2-1; TRBD2 matches at 12 bases. Germline loops: CDR1 SQVTM, CDR2 ANQGSEA. CDR3 length equals 16 residues. Unmatched junction bases numbered 14, after V lost 8 bases and J lost 6 bases. The CDR3 bases are TGCAGCTCCGGGGAGGCTAGCGGGGGGGTCGGCAATGAGCAGTTCTTC. This sequence encodes CSSGEASGGVGNEQFF.

J is TRBJ2-7 and V is TRBV3-1, with D uncertain. The last part of the DNA fits TRBJ2-5 better; the J call may be wrong. Germline V lookup: CDR1 LGHDT, CDR2 YNNKEL (reference sequence). This CDR3 is built from 15 residues. The CDR3 region has the DNA TGTGCCAGCAGCCAAGGTACGGGCAAGAGAGAGACCCAGTACTTC. It is translated as CASSQGTGKRETQYF.

This chain links TRBV13 with TRBJ2-1, with 9 positions matching TRBD2. The J call may be faulty, since TRBJ2-7 better matches the DNA end. Germline loops: CDR1 PRHDT, CDR2 FYEKMQ (reference sequence). The CDR3 spans 15 residues. The chain's CDR3 is CASSPRTSAYNEQYF. CDR3 DNA sequence: TGTGCCAGCAGCCCCCGGACTAGCGCCTACAATGAGCAGTACTTC.

This clonotype was counted between two and nine times. The V and J genes are TRBV9 and TRBJ1-1, with a possible D match to TRBD1 (5 bases). Germline CDR1 SGDLS, CDR2 YYNGEE. V was shortened by 4 bases and J by 2 bases, with 9 bases between the two germline ends. The CDR3 length is 13 residues. CDR3 sequence reads: CASSIDSNTEAFF. The CDR3 DNA reads TGTGCCAGCAGCATTGACAGTAACACTGAAGCTTTCTTT. Looking up the rest from reference TRBV9 and TRBJ1-1 gives the full variable domain: DSGVTQTPKHLITATGQRVTLRCSPRSGDLSVYWYQQSLDQGLQFLIQYYNGEERAKGNILERFSAQQFPDLHSELNLSSLELGDSALYFCASSIDSNTEAFFGQGTRLTVV.